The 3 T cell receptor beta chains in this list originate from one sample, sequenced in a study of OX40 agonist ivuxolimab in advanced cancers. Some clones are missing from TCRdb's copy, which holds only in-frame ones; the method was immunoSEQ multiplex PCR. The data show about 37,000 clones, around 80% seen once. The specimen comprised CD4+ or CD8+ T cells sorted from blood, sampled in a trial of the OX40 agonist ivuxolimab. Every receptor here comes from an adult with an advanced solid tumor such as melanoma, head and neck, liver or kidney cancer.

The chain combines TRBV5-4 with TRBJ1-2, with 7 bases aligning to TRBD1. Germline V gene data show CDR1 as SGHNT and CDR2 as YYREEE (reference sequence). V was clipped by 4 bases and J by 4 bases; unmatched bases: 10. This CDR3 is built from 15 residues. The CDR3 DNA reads TGTGCCAGCAGCGAATCAGGGGGATCAGGCTATGGCTACACCTTC. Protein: CASSESGGSGYGYTF.

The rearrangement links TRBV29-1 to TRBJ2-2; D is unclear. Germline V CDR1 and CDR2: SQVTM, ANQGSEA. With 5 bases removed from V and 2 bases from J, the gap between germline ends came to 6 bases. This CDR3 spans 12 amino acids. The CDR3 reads CSVRDNTGELFF. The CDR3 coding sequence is TGCAGCGTTCGAGACAACACCGGGGAGCTGTTTTTT.

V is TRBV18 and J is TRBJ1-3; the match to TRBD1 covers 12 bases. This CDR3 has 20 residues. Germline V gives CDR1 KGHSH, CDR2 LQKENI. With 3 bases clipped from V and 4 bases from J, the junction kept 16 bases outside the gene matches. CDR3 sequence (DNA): TGTGCCAGCTCACCTCCCCAAGGGACAGGGGGCGCGTTTTCCGGAAACACCATATATTTT. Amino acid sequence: CASSPPQGTGGAFSGNTIYF.